What follows are 32 T cell receptor beta chains derived from one specimen sequenced in a study of metastatic and nonmetastatic thyroid tumors. Every patient was untreated before thyroid surgery. Via MiXCR, TCRdb re-called the PCR reads. The sample includes tens of thousands of clones, just under 15% seen only once; the top ten take 3.6%. Material: blood. The source is a female donor with papillary thyroid cancer or a benign thyroid nodule (not recorded which). Some clones in this sample may be carry-over from other donors' samples.

This clone was found many times. The chain employs TRBV18 and TRBJ2-5; maybe TRBD1 (6 bases). CDR1 and CDR2 from the germline V gene are KGHSH and LQKENI. This CDR3 region has 14 residues. Between the trimmed V and J ends, which lost 3 bases and 1 base, there was a span of 9 bases. CDR3 residues: CASSPGTPQETQYF. The CDR3 nucleotides read TGTGCCAGCTCACCCGGGACACCCCAAGAGACCCAGTACTTC.

This clone came up many times. The V call is TRBV2, the J call TRBJ2-5; D unresolved. This CDR3 is 17 amino acids long. Germline loops: CDR1 SNHLY, CDR2 FYNNEI. Deletions cut 4 bases from V and 2 bases from J, with 20 bases between. The CDR3 loop reads CASSVSVHGRAQETQYF. Here the CDR3 DNA reads TGTGCCAGCAGTGTCTCGGTGCATGGTAGGGCTCAAGAGACCCAGTACTTC.

This clone was counted at least ten times. The chain links TRBV7-2 to TRBJ2-5, with a possible D match to TRBD2 (6 bases). In germline, CDR1 is SGHTA, CDR2 FQGNSA. This CDR3 is built from 16 residues. V was trimmed by 5 bases and J by 2 bases, leaving 18 bases between them. The CDR3 here is CASSTHAGWRQETQYF. The CDR3 DNA reads TGTGCCAGCAGCACCCACGCGGGGTGGCGTCAAGAGACCCAGTACTTC.

Concerning this clone itself: This may arise from a read error, as a much more abundant clone is one base away. Other DNA sequences in this specimen translate into the identical CDR3. The gene calls are TRBV29-1 and TRBJ2-5, with 9 bases identical to TRBD1. Germline lookup yields CDR1 SQVTM and CDR2 ANQGSEA. This CDR3 spans 13 amino acids. The CDR3 loop is CSVEDRQGETQYF. The CDR3 bases are TGCAGCGTTGAAGATAGACAGGGGGAGACCCAGTATTTC. Using reference TRBV29-1 and TRBJ2-5 for the parts outside the CDR3, the full variable domain is SAVISQKPSRDICQRGTSLTIQCQVDSQVTMMFWYRQQPGQSLTLIATANQGSEATYESGFVIDKFPISRPNLTFSTLTVSNMSPEDSSIYLCSVEDRQGETQYFGPGTRLLVL.

This clone was found many times. Its ends do not fully match the called genes, so a read error is possible. This specimen includes other DNA sequences encoding the same CDR3. The chain is built from TRBV28 and TRBJ2-5, with D perhaps matching TRBD1 or TRBD2 (6 bases each). The CDR3 sequence is 15 residues long. Germline V CDR1 and CDR2: MDHEN, SYDVKM. The CDR3 DNA follows: TGTGCCAGCAGACGTGAAGGAGGGGGTCAAGGGACCCAGTACTTC. Translated: CASRREGGGQGTQYF. Based on the CDR3 plus reference TRBV28 and TRBJ2-5, the full variable domain is DVKVTQSSRYLVKRTGEKVFLECVQDMDHENMFWYRQDPGLGLRLIYFSYDVKMKEKGDIPEGYSVSREKKERFSLILESASTNQTSMYLCASRREGGGQGTQYFGPGTRLLVL.

In this sample, this clone turned up many times. A much larger clonotype is one base distant, so this may be a read error. J is TRBJ2-7 and V is TRBV19; perhaps TRBD1 as D (6 bases). This CDR3 region has 14 residues. In germline, CDR1 is LNHDA, CDR2 SQIVND (reference sequence). CDR3 sequence reads: CASSTEGEGDERYF. The CDR3 nucleotides are TGTGCCAGTAGCACCGAGGGGGAAGGGGACGAGCGGTACTTC.

The chain links TRBV6-1 to TRBJ1-5, with unresolved D. The germline gives CDR1 MNHNS, CDR2 SASEGT. Trimming removed 7 bases at V and 7 bases at J, with 17 bases between. The CDR3 length is 14 residues. The CDR3 protein is CASIDQVRGQPQHF. CDR3 in DNA: TGTGCCAGCATTGACCAGGTGAGAGGCCAGCCCCAGCATTTT.

There are many counts of this clone. This chain links TRBV19 with TRBJ1-3; 10 bases line up with TRBD1. Per germline, CDR1 LNHDA and CDR2 SQIVND (reference sequence). Trimming at V came to 8 bases and at J to 0 bases, leaving 4 bases not matched to a gene. CDR3 length: 15 residues. For the CDR3, the DNA is TGTGCCAGTCGGGACAGGGGCCTCTCTGGAAACACCATATATTTT. This encodes CASRDRGLSGNTIYF.

On this clone itself: Germline is not matched at one junction end, which may reflect a read error. The same CDR3 also results from other DNA sequences found in this sample. V usage is TRBV5-4 and J usage is TRBJ2-7; D is tentatively TRBD1 or TRBD2 (6 bases each). This CDR3 has 13 amino acids. Germline CDR1 SGHNT, CDR2 YYREEE (reference sequence). CDR3 sequence (DNA): TGTGCCAGCAGCTTGGTCGGGGGCTACGAGCAATACTTC. Amino acids: CASSLVGGYEQYF.

This clone was counted a few times. This chain links TRBV6-1 with TRBJ1-1; the D gene is possibly TRBD1 (6 bases). The V gene's germline CDR1 is MNHNS and CDR2 SASEGT. CDR3 length: 15 amino acids. V lost 6 bases and J lost 5, with 19 bases in between. The CDR3 DNA sequence: TGTGCCAGCAGAACGGGACAACCCCGAGGGACTGAAGCTTTCTTT. As protein: CASRTGQPRGTEAFF.

This clone was detected many times. The chain has TRBV19 and TRBJ1-2, with 8 bases fitting TRBD1. The junction had 7 bases not matched to a gene; V was cut back by 11 bases and J by 2 bases. The germline V gene has CDR1 LNHDA and CDR2 SQIVND (reference sequence). The CDR3 length is 13 residues. CDR3 protein: CAGADRGNYGYTF. The CDR3 DNA is TGTGCCGGCGCCGACAGGGGCAACTATGGCTACACCTTC.

This clone was counted between two and nine times. The chain joins TRBV28 to TRBJ1-2; 9 bases are a match to TRBD1. Germline values: CDR1 MDHEN, CDR2 SYDVKM. Losses at the gene ends were 3 bases for V and 8 bases for J; bases not matched to a gene: 10. The CDR3 is made up of 15 amino acids. CDR3 in DNA: TGTGCCAGCAGTTTGATGACAGGGGGTGTGCGGGGCTACACCTTC. Its protein product is CASSLMTGGVRGYTF.

This clone has at least ten counts. The chain links TRBV5-5 to TRBJ1-2; D gene ambiguous. Germline CDR1 and CDR2: SGHKS and YYEKEE (reference sequence). The ends were cut back, 4 bases at V and 4 bases at J, with 8 bases in the middle. The CDR3 spans 12 residues. The DNA of the CDR3 is TGTGCCAGCAGCCGGGATGTCTATGGCTACACCTTC. This codes for CASSRDVYGYTF.

Ten or more counts support this clone. The V and J genes are TRBV6-2 or TRBV6-3 and TRBJ1-2; D perhaps matches TRBD1 (5 bases). CDR1 and CDR2 from the germline V gene are MNHEY and SVGEGT. CDR3 length: 11 amino acids. Trimming took 6 bases from V and 7 from J, leaving 9 bases between them. CDR3 sequence: CASSQGVGYTF. DNA of the CDR3: TGTGCCAGCAGCCAGGGTGTTGGCTACACCTTC.

This clone was counted ten times or more. The V and J genes are TRBV29-1 and TRBJ1-5; D uncertain. The CDR3 loop spans 16 amino acids. V lost 3 bases, J lost 0 bases, and 15 bases lay in between. Germline V lookup: CDR1 SQVTM, CDR2 ANQGSEA. Here the CDR3 DNA reads TGCAGCGTTGACCCCCCCAGCAGGAATAGCAATCAGCCCCAGCATTTT. As protein: CSVDPPSRNSNQPQHF.

As for this clone: Without the conserved terminal phenylalanine or tryptophan, this CDR3 likely stems from a read error. The V gene is TRBV29-1, the J gene TRBJ2-1; the D call may be TRBD1 or TRBD2 (5 bases each). There are 14 residues in the CDR3. Germline lookup yields CDR1 SQVTM and CDR2 ANQGSEA. Trimming stripped 4 bases from V and 5 bases from J, with 15 bases between. CDR3 sequence reads: CSVGDGTSNNEQFL. The DNA for the CDR3 is TGCAGCGTTGGGGACGGTACAAGTAACAATGAGCAGTTCTTA.

This clone was recorded at least ten times. This chain connects TRBV28 to TRBJ1-5, with TRBD1 identical over 11 bases. Germline CDR1 is MDHEN and CDR2 is SYDVKM. The CDR3 length is 18 residues. V was clipped by 2 bases and J by 0 bases; unmatched bases: 6. The CDR3 DNA sequence: TGTGCCAGCAGTTTAATGTTCGGGACAGGGGGTAGCAATCAGCCCCAGCATTTT. Translation: CASSLMFGTGGSNQPQHF.

In the case of this clone: A read error may be the cause here, since a much bigger clone is one base away. Other DNA sequences in this sample translate to the same CDR3. The chain combines TRBV14 with TRBJ1-2; no reliable D call. Germline CDR1 and CDR2: SGHDN and FVKESK. Trimming stripped 0 bases from V and 9 bases from J, with 5 bases between. CDR3 size: 11 residues. The CDR3 DNA reads TGTGCCAGCAGCCAAGATGGTCGCTACACCTTC. Encoded protein: CASSQDGRYTF.

This clone occurred many times. The rearrangement joins TRBV6-2 or TRBV6-3 to TRBJ1-6; no definite D call. Trimming left V 0 bases short and J 8 bases short, with 8 bases between. This CDR3 region has 14 residues. Germline V gives CDR1 MNHEY, CDR2 SVGEGT. The CDR3 sequence: CASSYSSPYSPLHF. In DNA form, the CDR3 reads TGTGCCAGCAGTTACTCGAGCCCCTATTCACCCCTCCACTTT.

The chain is built from TRBV28 and TRBJ2-7, with TRBD1 matching over 9 bases. The CDR3 runs 15 residues. Germline-derived CDR1 and CDR2 are MDHEN and SYDVKM. DNA of the CDR3: TGTTCCACCAGTCCCAACAGGGGGCCCTACTACGAGCAGTACTTC. Translating gives CSTSPNRGPYYEQYF.

This clone was seen at least ten times. V gene TRBV10-2 combines with J gene TRBJ1-5, with 9 nucleotides matching TRBD1. There are 12 residues in the CDR3. The J segment lost 6 bases and the V segment lost 8 bases, leaving 2 bases of the junction unmatched. Germline V gene lookup returns CDR1 WSHSY and CDR2 SAAADI. The CDR3 DNA reads TGCGCCAGCGGGACAGGGCGTCAGCCCCAGCATTTT. Its protein product is CASGTGRQPQHF.

V gene TRBV24-1 combines with J gene TRBJ2-2; D remains ambiguous. Trimming left V 7 bases short and J 0 bases short, with 23 bases between. Germline CDR1 and CDR2: KGHDR and SFDVKD. This CDR3 comprises 19 residues. The CDR3 nucleotides read TGTGCCACCAGCTCGGGCAATCCTCGGGTGGTGTCGAACACCGGGGAGCTGTTTTTT. Its protein product is CATSSGNPRVVSNTGELFF.

This clone was counted at least ten times. The chain couples TRBV11-2 to TRBJ1-2; D is uncertain. The germline CDR1 and CDR2 sequences are SGHAT and FQNNGV. Trimming pared 5 bases from V and 2 bases from J, leaving 6 bases between. The CDR3 runs to 12 residues. CDR3 region: CASSRENYGYTF. Written as DNA, the CDR3 is TGTGCCAGCAGCCGAGAGAACTATGGCTACACCTTC.

This clone was counted ten times or more. Other DNA sequences in the same sample also yield this CDR3. This chain joins TRBV20-1 and TRBJ2-5; D is unresolved. From germline, CDR1 is DFQATT and CDR2 SNEGSKA (reference sequence). With 3 bases removed from V and 5 bases from J, the gap between germline ends came to 4 bases. CDR3 length: 10 amino acids. Here the CDR3 reads CSASYETQYF. Here the CDR3 DNA reads TGCAGTGCTAGTTATGAGACCCAGTACTTC.

This clone was seen ten or more times. Different DNA sequences within this sample yield the same CDR3. The chain joins TRBV20-1 to TRBJ2-6; 8 nucleotides match TRBD2. Trimming took 7 bases from V and 4 from J; bases not matched to a gene: 12. CDR1 and CDR2 from the germline V gene are DFQATT and SNEGSKA (reference sequence). The CDR3 length is 16 residues. CDR3 region: CSGIPAGVRGANVLTF. The CDR3 DNA sequence: TGCAGTGGGATTCCAGCGGGGGTCAGAGGGGCCAACGTCCTGACTTTC.

This clone was observed many times. V usage is TRBV19 and J usage is TRBJ2-3; TRBD2 matches at 7 bases. The trim removed 7 bases at V and 2 bases at J, leaving 12 bases unmatched. From germline, CDR1 is LNHDA and CDR2 SQIVND (reference sequence). The CDR3 has 16 amino acids. DNA for the CDR3: TGTGCCAGTAAATCGGGACTACGGCTTTCCACAGATACGCAGTATTTT. The encoded protein is CASKSGLRLSTDTQYF.

The chain has TRBV20-1 and TRBJ2-3, with 13 bases that match TRBD2. Germline V gene data show CDR1 as DFQATT and CDR2 as SNEGSKA (reference sequence). Trimming at V came to 1 base and at J to 6 bases, leaving 4 bases not matched to a gene. CDR3 length equals 15 residues. The DNA of the CDR3 is TGCAGTGCTAGAGGCACTAGCGGGGGGGGCGATACGCAGTATTTT. Protein sequence: CSARGTSGGGDTQYF.

The table lists this clone with many counts. V gene TRBV6-2 or TRBV6-3 combines with J gene TRBJ1-5, with D possibly being TRBD1 (5 bases). The V and J ends lost 2 bases and 5 bases respectively, with 16 bases between them. Germline values: CDR1 MNHEY, CDR2 SVGEGT. The CDR3 has 16 residues. The CDR3 sequence is CASSYVPGRVDQPQHF. The CDR3 nucleotides are TGTGCCAGCAGTTACGTCCCGGGCAGGGTGGATCAGCCCCAGCATTTT.

The genes are TRBV7-9 and TRBJ1-6; 9 nucleotides agree with TRBD1. J lost 9 bases, V lost 4 bases, and 4 bases had no gene match. The CDR3 is made up of 14 amino acids. Germline V gene data show CDR1 as SEHNR and CDR2 as FQNEAQ (reference sequence). The CDR3 region has the DNA TGTGCCAGCAGCTCGGGGACAGGGAGTTCACCCCTCCACTTT. This gives the protein CASSSGTGSSPLHF.

In DNA form, the CDR3 reads TGTGCCAGCATTGACATGGGCTATCAGCCCCAGCATTTT. Amino acid sequence: CASIDMGYQPQHF. This rearrangement joins TRBV6-1 to TRBJ1-5; D is unclear. Germline lookup yields CDR1 MNHNS and CDR2 SASEGT. Trimming took 7 bases from V and 5 from J, leaving 12 bases between them. The CDR3 sequence is 13 residues long.

In this sample, this clone turned up many times. V is TRBV5-1 and J is TRBJ2-2, with a tentative D call TRBD1 (6 bases). The CDR3 extends over 15 amino acids. The germline V and J ends were trimmed by 4 bases and 7 bases, with 17 bases remaining between them. Germline V gene data show CDR1 as SGHRS and CDR2 as YFSETQ. CDR3 residues: CASSHGTLLRGELFF. The CDR3 DNA reads as TGCGCCAGCAGCCACGGGACACTTCTGCGCGGGGAGCTGTTTTTT. Together with reference TRBV5-1 and TRBJ2-2, the CDR3 gives the full variable domain: KAGVTQTPRYLIKTRGQQVTLSCSPISGHRSVSWYQQTPGQGLQFLFEYFSETQRNKGNFPGRFSGRQFSNSRSEMNVSTLELGDSALYLCASSHGTLLRGELFFGEGSRLTVL.

This clone was seen a few times. Since a much larger clone is just one base distant, this may be a read error. The CDR3 bases are TGTGCCAGCGGATCTAGCGGGGAAGTCACAGATACGCAGTATTTT. It is translated as CASGSSGEVTDTQYF. V usage is TRBV6-4 and J usage is TRBJ2-3, with TRBD2 matching 9 bases. V shed 8 bases and J 2 bases; nucleotides not matched to a gene: 8. CDR1 is MRHNA, CDR2 SNTAGT, per germline. The CDR3 length is 15 residues.